The source of this T cell receptor beta chain is a study of blood T cell repertoires in COVID-19. This clone was observed a few times. Per the germline V gene, CDR1 is MNHEY and CDR2 is SMNVEV (reference sequence). This CDR3 comprises 13 residues. V gave up 7 bases and J gave up 7 bases, with 11 bases separating them. The method was immunoSEQ multiplex PCR; TCRdb's version includes in-frame clones alone and lacks a portion of them. In the table there are 150,000 to 200,000 clones, more than 70% of which are singletons. The chain carries TRBV27 and TRBJ1-6; the D is unclear. Material for sequencing was PBMCs or T cells enriched from blood (not recorded which). The clonotype originates from a man aged 35 to 55 who had recovered from COVID-19. CDR3 loop: CASMNRLNSPLHF. The CDR3 bases are TGTGCCAGCATGAACAGATTGAATTCACCCCTCCACTTT.